The rows below give T cell receptor beta chains drawn from one sample of a study of blood T cells in healthy people across ages. TCRdb re-analysed the 5' RACE reads in MiXCR, keeping a single row per CDR3 protein. Among 700,000 to 900,000 distinct CDR3 sequences listed, under 30% were seen once. These sequences were also reported in another study, on T cells of mothers and their children.

Sequencing used blood. The receptors were sampled from a boy aged 5-17 years in good health. CDR3s include the opening cysteine and the closing phenylalanine or tryptophan. Each record gives: D gene, clone size, J gene, V gene, CDR3 protein, CDR3 DNA. A D gene is named only where the DNA matches it firmly. The listing skips clone size in some rows; elsewhere it reads once, few, many or a size class.

d_gene: TRBD1
abundance: .
j_gene: TRBJ1-2
v_gene: TRBV12-3/TRBV12-4
CDR3aa: CASSLVSGGHGYTF
CDR3nt: TGTGCCAGCAGTTTAGTTTCAGGGGGCCATGGCTACACCTTC

d_gene: .
abundance: .
j_gene: TRBJ2-7
v_gene: TRBV21-1
CDR3aa: CASSSSRGYHEQYF
CDR3nt: TGTGCCAGCAGCTCCTCGAGGGGGTACCACGAGCAGTACTTC

d_gene: TRBD1
abundance: .
j_gene: TRBJ1-4
v_gene: TRBV9
CDR3aa: CASSPQTGGVEKLFF
CDR3nt: TGTGCCAGCAGCCCTCAAACAGGGGGCGTTGAAAAACTGTTTTTT

d_gene: TRBD2
abundance: few
j_gene: TRBJ2-5
v_gene: TRBV12-3/TRBV12-4
CDR3aa: CASSGLAGGGTQYF
CDR3nt: TGTGCCAGCAGCGGACTAGCGGGCGGTGGGACCCAGTACTTC

d_gene: .
abundance: .
j_gene: TRBJ1-4
v_gene: TRBV6-1
CDR3aa: CASIDRGGFHATNEKLFF
CDR3nt: TGTGCCAGCATCGACCGGGGCGGATTTCATGCAACTAATGAAAAACTGTTTTTT

d_gene: .
abundance: few
j_gene: TRBJ1-1
v_gene: TRBV7-6
CDR3aa: CASSRGGGSTEAFF
CDR3nt: TGTGCCAGCAGCCGCGGGGGGGGGAGCACTGAAGCTTTCTTT

d_gene: .
abundance: .
j_gene: TRBJ2-5
v_gene: TRBV7-2
CDR3aa: CASSSPPGHETQYF
CDR3nt: TGTGCCAGCAGCTCCCCACCGGGGCATGAGACCCAGTACTTC

d_gene: TRBD2
abundance: .
j_gene: TRBJ2-1
v_gene: TRBV11-3
CDR3aa: CASSLGPGGAGNEQFF
CDR3nt: TGTGCCAGCAGCTTAGGCCCCGGGGGGGCCGGCAATGAGCAGTTCTTC

d_gene: .
abundance: few
j_gene: TRBJ1-2
v_gene: TRBV3-1
CDR3aa: CAIQGYRVSGGYTF
CDR3nt: TGTGCCATCCAAGGATACAGGGTATCCGGTGGCTACACCTTC

d_gene: TRBD1
abundance: few
j_gene: TRBJ2-4
v_gene: TRBV9
CDR3aa: CASSDGTGNAKNIQYF
CDR3nt: TGTGCCAGCAGCGACGGGACAGGGAACGCCAAAAACATTCAGTACTTC

d_gene: TRBD1
abundance: .
j_gene: TRBJ1-1
v_gene: TRBV7-2
CDR3aa: CASSPGQGGNTEAFF
CDR3nt: TGTGCCAGCAGCCCGGGACAGGGGGGGAACACTGAGGCTTTCTTT

d_gene: TRBD1
abundance: .
j_gene: TRBJ2-1
v_gene: TRBV5-6
CDR3aa: CASSLGQGVPYNEQFF
CDR3nt: TGTGCCAGCAGCTTGGGGCAGGGGGTACCCTACAATGAGCAGTTCTTC

d_gene: .
abundance: once
j_gene: TRBJ2-7
v_gene: TRBV30
CDR3aa: CAWSVGVYEQYF
CDR3nt: TGTGCCTGGAGTGTAGGTGTCTACGAGCAGTACTTC

d_gene: .
abundance: few
j_gene: TRBJ2-6
v_gene: TRBV5-1
CDR3aa: CASSFRESAGSGANVLTF
CDR3nt: TGCGCCAGCAGCTTCCGGGAGAGTGCAGGCTCTGGGGCCAACGTCCTGACTTTC

d_gene: TRBD1
abundance: .
j_gene: TRBJ1-2
v_gene: TRBV30
CDR3aa: CAWGQGIGYTF
CDR3nt: TGTGCCTGGGGACAGGGGATCGGCTACACCTTC

d_gene: TRBD1
abundance: .
j_gene: TRBJ1-2
v_gene: TRBV25-1
CDR3aa: CASSDSGQGRYGYTF
CDR3nt: TGTGCCAGCAGTGATTCGGGACAGGGGCGCTATGGCTACACCTTC

d_gene: .
abundance: .
j_gene: TRBJ2-7
v_gene: TRBV12-3/TRBV12-4
CDR3aa: CASSLGGARVEQYF
CDR3nt: TGTGCCAGCAGTTTAGGCGGGGCCCGGGTTGAGCAGTACTTC

d_gene: .
abundance: .
j_gene: TRBJ1-5
v_gene: TRBV28
CDR3aa: CASSLRTTNQPQHF
CDR3nt: TGTGCCAGCAGTTTAAGGACAACAAATCAGCCCCAGCATTTT

d_gene: .
abundance: few
j_gene: TRBJ2-5
v_gene: TRBV24-1
CDR3aa: CATRARVRETQYF
CDR3nt: TGTGCCACCAGGGCGCGGGTAAGAGAGACCCAGTACTTC

d_gene: .
abundance: few
j_gene: TRBJ2-5
v_gene: TRBV9
CDR3aa: CASSVASGTQETQYF
CDR3nt: TGTGCCAGCAGCGTAGCGAGCGGTACCCAAGAGACCCAGTACTTC

d_gene: .
abundance: once
j_gene: TRBJ2-5
v_gene: TRBV15
CDR3aa: CATSSQQTLSSYNEQLF
CDR3nt: TGTGCCACCAGCAGCCAACAGACTCTCTCCTCCTACAATGAGCAGCTCTTC

d_gene: .
abundance: few
j_gene: TRBJ1-2
v_gene: TRBV7-9
CDR3aa: CASSFEREIYGYTF
CDR3nt: TGTGCCAGCAGCTTTGAGAGAGAAATCTATGGCTACACCTTC

d_gene: TRBD1
abundance: .
j_gene: TRBJ1-4
v_gene: TRBV2
CDR3aa: CASSGETGNEKLFF
CDR3nt: TGTGCCAGCAGCGGGGAGACAGGGAATGAAAAACTGTTTTTT

d_gene: TRBD2
abundance: few
j_gene: TRBJ2-3
v_gene: TRBV29-1
CDR3aa: CSVETSGGFTDTQYF
CDR3nt: TGCAGCGTAGAAACTAGCGGGGGTTTCACAGATACGCAGTATTTT

d_gene: .
abundance: few
j_gene: TRBJ1-2
v_gene: TRBV16
CDR3aa: CASSQSPYGYTF
CDR3nt: TGTGCCAGCAGCCAATCGCCCTATGGCTACACCTTC

d_gene: TRBD1
abundance: .
j_gene: TRBJ2-1
v_gene: TRBV12-3/TRBV12-4
CDR3aa: CASSGQAEQFF
CDR3nt: TGTGCCAGCTCTGGACAGGCTGAGCAGTTCTTC

d_gene: TRBD1
abundance: few
j_gene: TRBJ1-2
v_gene: TRBV6-5
CDR3aa: CASSGRGRGYGYTF
CDR3nt: TGTGCCAGCAGTGGCAGGGGGCGCGGCTATGGCTACACCTTC

d_gene: .
abundance: few
j_gene: TRBJ2-3
v_gene: TRBV9
CDR3aa: CASSERGVTDTQYF
CDR3nt: TGTGCCAGCAGCGAGAGGGGGGTCACAGATACGCAGTATTTT

d_gene: .
abundance: few
j_gene: TRBJ2-7
v_gene: TRBV5-1
CDR3aa: CASSLPDSKYEQYF
CDR3nt: TGCGCCAGCAGCCTACCGGACAGCAAATACGAGCAGTACTTC

d_gene: .
abundance: many
j_gene: TRBJ1-1
v_gene: TRBV6-5
CDR3aa: CASSYSGGTEAFF
CDR3nt: TGTGCCAGCAGTTACTCAGGGGGCACTGAAGCTTTCTTT

d_gene: TRBD1
abundance: .
j_gene: TRBJ1-1
v_gene: TRBV29-1
CDR3aa: CSVAQGEATEAFF
CDR3nt: TGCAGCGTTGCCCAGGGGGAAGCCACTGAAGCTTTCTTT

d_gene: TRBD1
abundance: .
j_gene: TRBJ2-7
v_gene: TRBV7-9
CDR3aa: CASSSRTGIYEQYF
CDR3nt: TGTGCCAGCAGCTCCCGGACAGGGATCTACGAGCAGTACTTC

d_gene: TRBD1
abundance: .
j_gene: TRBJ1-2
v_gene: TRBV12-3/TRBV12-4
CDR3aa: CASRTTGTDYGYTF
CDR3nt: TGTGCCAGCAGAACCACCGGGACAGACTATGGCTACACCTTC

d_gene: TRBD1
abundance: few
j_gene: TRBJ1-3
v_gene: TRBV12-3/TRBV12-4
CDR3aa: CASSLGGDRANTIYF
CDR3nt: TGTGCCAGCAGTTTGGGGGGGGACAGAGCCAACACCATATATTTT

d_gene: .
abundance: few
j_gene: TRBJ2-7
v_gene: TRBV9
CDR3aa: CASSVGAGLSYEQYF
CDR3nt: TGTGCCAGCAGCGTAGGGGCAGGCCTATCCTACGAGCAGTACTTC

d_gene: .
abundance: .
j_gene: TRBJ1-2
v_gene: TRBV12-3/TRBV12-4
CDR3aa: CASRQGHGYTF
CDR3nt: TGTGCCAGCAGGCAGGGACATGGCTACACCTTC

d_gene: TRBD2
abundance: .
j_gene: TRBJ2-4
v_gene: TRBV5-5
CDR3aa: CASSGVAGGENIQYF
CDR3nt: TGTGCCAGCAGCGGGGTAGCGGGGGGAGAAAACATTCAGTACTTC

d_gene: TRBD1
abundance: .
j_gene: TRBJ2-1
v_gene: TRBV20-1
CDR3aa: CSATQGVNNEQFF
CDR3nt: TGCAGTGCTACACAGGGGGTCAACAATGAGCAGTTCTTC

d_gene: .
abundance: .
j_gene: TRBJ2-5
v_gene: TRBV5-1
CDR3aa: CASSFGLGGGRQETQYF
CDR3nt: TGCGCCAGCAGCTTTGGACTAGGGGGGGGGAGGCAAGAGACCCAGTACTTC